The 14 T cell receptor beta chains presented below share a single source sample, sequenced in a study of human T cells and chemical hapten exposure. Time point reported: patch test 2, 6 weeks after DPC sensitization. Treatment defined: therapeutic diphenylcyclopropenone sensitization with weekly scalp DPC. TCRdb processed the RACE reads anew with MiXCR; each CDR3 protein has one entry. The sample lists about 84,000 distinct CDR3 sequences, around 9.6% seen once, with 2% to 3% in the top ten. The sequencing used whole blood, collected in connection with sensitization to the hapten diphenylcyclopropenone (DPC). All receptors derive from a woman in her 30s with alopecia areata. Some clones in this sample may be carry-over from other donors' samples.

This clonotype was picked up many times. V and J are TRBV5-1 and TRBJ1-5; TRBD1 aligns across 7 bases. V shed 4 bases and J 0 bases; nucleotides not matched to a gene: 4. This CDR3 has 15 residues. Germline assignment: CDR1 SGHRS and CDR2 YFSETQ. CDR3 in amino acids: CASSPTGDSNQPQHF. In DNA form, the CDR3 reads TGCGCCAGCAGCCCTACAGGGGATAGCAATCAGCCCCAGCATTTT. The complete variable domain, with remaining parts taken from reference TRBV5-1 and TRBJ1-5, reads KAGVTQTPRYLIKTRGQQVTLSCSPISGHRSVSWYQQTPGQGLQFLFEYFSETQRNKGNFPGRFSGRQFSNSRSEMNVSTLELGDSALYLCASSPTGDSNQPQHFGDGTRLSIL.

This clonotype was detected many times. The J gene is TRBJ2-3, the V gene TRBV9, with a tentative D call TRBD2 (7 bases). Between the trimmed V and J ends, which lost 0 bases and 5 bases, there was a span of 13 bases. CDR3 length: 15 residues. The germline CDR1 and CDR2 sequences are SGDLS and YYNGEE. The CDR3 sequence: CASSVGAGEGDTQYF. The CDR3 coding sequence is TGTGCCAGCAGCGTAGGGGCAGGGGAGGGAGATACGCAGTATTTT.

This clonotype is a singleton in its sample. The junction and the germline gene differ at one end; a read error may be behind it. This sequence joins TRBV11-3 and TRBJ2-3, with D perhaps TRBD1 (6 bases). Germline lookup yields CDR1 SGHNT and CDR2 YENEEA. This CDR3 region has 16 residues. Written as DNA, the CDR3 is TGTACCAGCAGCCGAGGGACATCGGAGAGCACAGATACGCAGTATTTT. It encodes CTSSRGTSESTDTQYF.

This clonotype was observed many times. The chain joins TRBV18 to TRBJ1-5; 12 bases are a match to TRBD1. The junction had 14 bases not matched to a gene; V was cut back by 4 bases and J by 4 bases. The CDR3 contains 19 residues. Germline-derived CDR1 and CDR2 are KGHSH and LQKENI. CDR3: CASSLQGTGGTGMNQPQHF. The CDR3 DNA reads TGTGCCAGCTCACTACAAGGGACAGGGGGCACAGGAATGAATCAGCCCCAGCATTTT.

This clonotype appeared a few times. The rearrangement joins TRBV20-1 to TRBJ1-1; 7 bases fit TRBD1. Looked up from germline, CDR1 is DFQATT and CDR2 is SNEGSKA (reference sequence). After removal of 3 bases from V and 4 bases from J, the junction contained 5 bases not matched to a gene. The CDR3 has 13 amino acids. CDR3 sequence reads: CSASYRGGTEAFF. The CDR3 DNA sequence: TGCAGTGCTAGCTACAGGGGCGGCACTGAAGCTTTCTTT.

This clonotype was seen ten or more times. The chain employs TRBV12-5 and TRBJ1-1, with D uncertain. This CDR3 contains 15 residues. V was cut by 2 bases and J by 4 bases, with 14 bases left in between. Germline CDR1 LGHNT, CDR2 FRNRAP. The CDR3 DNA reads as TGTGCTAGTGGTTTGCCTCCCTCCTTGGGCACTGAAGCTTTCTTT. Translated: CASGLPPSLGTEAFF.

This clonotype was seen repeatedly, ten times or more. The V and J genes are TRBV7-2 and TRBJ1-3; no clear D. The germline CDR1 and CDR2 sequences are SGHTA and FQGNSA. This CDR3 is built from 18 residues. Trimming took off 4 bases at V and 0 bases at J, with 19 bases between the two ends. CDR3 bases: TGTGCCAGCAGCTCAGGAGTGTCGACATCCGTCTCTGGAAACACCATATATTTT. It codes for CASSSGVSTSVSGNTIYF.

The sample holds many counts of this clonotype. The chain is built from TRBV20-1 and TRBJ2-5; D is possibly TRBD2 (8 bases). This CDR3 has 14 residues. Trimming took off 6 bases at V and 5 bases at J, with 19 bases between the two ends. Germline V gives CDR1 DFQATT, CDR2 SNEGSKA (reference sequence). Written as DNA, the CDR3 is TGCAGTGCCCAGTCGGGAGGGGGCTTGGAGACCCAGTACTTC. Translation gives CSAQSGGGLETQYF.

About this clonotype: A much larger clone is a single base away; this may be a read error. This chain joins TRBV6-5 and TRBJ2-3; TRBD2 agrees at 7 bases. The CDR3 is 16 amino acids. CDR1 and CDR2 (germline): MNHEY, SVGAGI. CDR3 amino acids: CVSTPTRAGGTDTQYF. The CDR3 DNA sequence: TGTGTCAGCACCCCGACTCGGGCGGGGGGCACAGATACGCAGTATTTT.

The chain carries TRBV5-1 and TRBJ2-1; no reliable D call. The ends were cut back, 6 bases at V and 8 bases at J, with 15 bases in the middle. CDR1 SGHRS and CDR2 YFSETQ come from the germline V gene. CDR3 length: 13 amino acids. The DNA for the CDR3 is TGCGCCAGCACCGGTAGTATGGGCGATGAGCAGTTCTTC. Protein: CASTGSMGDEQFF.

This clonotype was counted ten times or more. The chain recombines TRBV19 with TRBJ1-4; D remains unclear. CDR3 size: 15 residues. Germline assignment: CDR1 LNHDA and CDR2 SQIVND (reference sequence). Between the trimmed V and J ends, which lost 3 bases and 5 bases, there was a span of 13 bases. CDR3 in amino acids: CASSMTSTPNEKLFF. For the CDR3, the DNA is TGTGCCAGTAGTATGACCTCCACCCCGAATGAAAAACTGTTTTTT.

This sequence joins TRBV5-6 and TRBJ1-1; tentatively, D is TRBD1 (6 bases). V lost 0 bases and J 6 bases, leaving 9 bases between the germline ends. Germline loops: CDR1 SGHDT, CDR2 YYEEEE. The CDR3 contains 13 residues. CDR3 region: CASSLVGGAEAFF. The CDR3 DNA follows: TGTGCCAGCAGCTTGGTGGGGGGCGCTGAAGCTTTCTTT.

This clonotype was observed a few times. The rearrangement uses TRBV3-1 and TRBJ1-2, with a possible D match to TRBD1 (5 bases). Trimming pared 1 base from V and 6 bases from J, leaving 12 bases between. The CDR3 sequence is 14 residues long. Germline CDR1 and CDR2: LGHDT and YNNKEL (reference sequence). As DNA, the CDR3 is TGTGCCAGCAGCCAAGGGGGCCCAGCCAATGGCTACACCTTC. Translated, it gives CASSQGGPANGYTF.

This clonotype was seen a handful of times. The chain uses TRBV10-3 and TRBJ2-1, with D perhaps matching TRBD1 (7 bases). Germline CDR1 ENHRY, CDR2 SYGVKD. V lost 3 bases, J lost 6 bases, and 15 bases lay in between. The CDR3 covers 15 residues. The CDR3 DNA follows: TGTGCCATCAGTGAAGGGCAGGGGGGACGCAATGAGCAGTTCTTC. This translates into CAISEGQGGRNEQFF.